This entry is about one T cell receptor (beta chain). Its recognized antigen is unknown. Per-base qualities were not stored, and no clone one base away is much larger. These data originate in a study of cytomegalovirus exposure and HLA in healthy donors (dated by TCRdb to the late 2010s). Regarding the complete study: An earlier analysis of roughly 630 of the donors reported 250 to 300 Gb of sequence data and some 120 million unique TCR beta sequences from 150 million to 200 million T cells. Roughly 300 gigabases of sequencing data and some 85 million unique TCR sequences were included in an early release covering around 600 HLA-typed donors. The genetic ancestry cluster associated with self-reported Caucasian donors included about 84% of the approximately 400 genotyped donors. The study was designed to test whether signatures of past pathogen exposure could be identified by cataloging public T cell receptors. The study used immunosequencing to profile the T cell repertoires of around 600 subjects and linked those repertoires to cytomegalovirus serostatus. Along with the approximately 650-subject first cohort, a separate validation cohort of roughly 110 different subjects was used. To predict cytomegalovirus infection status, the study combined high-throughput TCR immunosequencing, statistical association of individual TCRs with disease status, and machine learning. In a later analysis, previously published TCR beta repertoires from 670 or so donors were re-analyzed and high-resolution HLA genotyping was added so that TCR occurrence patterns could be studied. In the later analysis, no new phenotypic data were used to find candidate immune exposures; instead, reliance was placed on TCR beta sequences and their occurrence across donors. To decide whether each TCR beta V gene segment behaved as functional or pseudogenic, an earlier analysis of fewer than 750 of the donors relied on high-throughput TCR beta sequencing. Donor age, sex, ethnicity and CMV serostatus were compiled together with the repertoire data. A later genetic analysis used genome-wide SNP genotypes for about 65% of the 666 donors, treating that subset as a discovery cohort. Every repertoire in the discovery cohort had been generated on one and the same sequencing platform. HLA typing included class I and class II loci at four-digit resolution. Typing coverage differed by locus: A, B, C, DRB1 and DQB1 were typed in roughly 620-630 donors, DQA1 in approximately 520, DPA1 in around 580, and DPB1 in just under 490. Because of strong linkage in the cohort, four to six DR-DQ haplotypes were treated as single units for association and clustering. Among some 410 genotyped donors of the cohort, an average of approximately 200,000 unique TCR beta nucleotide sequences was sequenced per donor, of which 15% to 20% were non-productive. What the work shows at the level of the full study, not this receptor alone: Three of the identified cytomegalovirus-associated TCR beta chains were confirmed in vitro to be specific for cytomegalovirus antigens. Presence/absence analyses assumed roughly uniform sequencing depth across donors, an assumption that may not hold. Most TCR sequences were seen in very few donors, while some public TCRs were found in many individuals. The only immune exposure information available for the cohort was CMV serostatus. A later genetic analysis reported fewer N-insertions in productive TCRs among donors in an Asian-associated ancestry cluster than the roughly 670-donor mean. In the study, some 160 TCR beta chains were listed as associated with cytomegalovirus. A later analysis reported that several top co-occurrence clusters appeared linked to parvovirus B19, influenza, CMV and Epstein-Barr virus. A later analysis found that HLA-associated TCR beta chains were more clonally expanded and had lower generation probabilities than equally common non-associated chains. An association between a missense DCLRE1C variant and V-gene and J-gene trimming of TCR beta chains was found in a later genetic analysis and replicated in an independent cohort. It was suggested by the authors that the approach could potentially be generalized to other disease states and immunological phenotypes. In this cohort, only TCR beta chains were sequenced, and detectable features were limited by the absence of alpha or paired-chain data. Some IMGT-functional V segments, including TRBV6-2 and TRBV6-3, could not be distinguished by the 87-base-pair reads and were therefore excluded. Correlated functional status among segregating V segments might reflect linkage disequilibrium, but an unknown experimental factor could not be ruled out. Assigning TCR associations to individual alleles was difficult when HLA alleles, especially DR and DQ, strongly co-occurred. A later analysis found that TCR association rates varied across HLA loci, with DRB1 alleles showing the most associated TCRs and HLA-C alleles the fewest. A further reported finding was that TCR beta sequences accurately predicted the HLA-A and HLA-B alleles for most subjects in the first cohort. At a false discovery rate of 0.05, a later analysis linked under 20,000 TCR beta sequences to specific HLA alleles. Cytomegalovirus status was reported to be diagnosed by the classifier with high specificity and sensitivity in both the original and validation cohorts. A group of highly shared sequence variants was considered likely to be a technical artifact of the sequencing pipeline. According to a later analysis, most CMV-associated TCR beta chains appeared to be HLA-restricted, and the HLA associations seemed to be driven largely by CMV exposure. Because HLA typing was unavailable for some donors at each locus, only the typed subset was used in association tests. Because counts were too low, approximately 18 rarely observed V segments, including chromosome 9 orphons, were excluded from the earlier analysis of 500 to 700 of the donors. An earlier analysis of 587 of the donors showed that most TCR beta V segments appeared in productive rearrangements either about 87% or about 30% of the time, which broadly matched IMGT annotations.

V gives up 0 bases and J gives up 5 bases, and the segment between their germline ends measures 17 bases. CDR1 and CDR2 (SGHNT, YYREEE) derive from the germline V gene (reference sequence). The CDR3 has 16 amino acids, counting the end cysteine and phenylalanine. Only the CDR3 DNA stays, 48 bases, in frame from base 1. The library relied on the immunoSEQ multiplex PCR assay. A mixture of 60 forward primers for TCR Vbeta segments and 13 reverse primers for TCR Jbeta segments was used in the multiplex PCR. A multiplex PCR assay on genomic DNA amplified the CDR3 region of rearranged TCR beta genes. On the Illumina HiSeq System, the amplified TCR beta libraries were sequenced as 87-base-pair reads. Concerning the study's data processing: A later analysis counted approximately 84 million unique TCR beta chains across the 550 to 800 repertoires, and 10 million to 12 million of these chains were shared by at least two donors. Raw reads were error-corrected and collapsed into unique sequences by a nearest-neighbor algorithm in which closely related sequences were merged to remove PCR and sequencing errors. CDR3 sequences were aligned to IMGT reference sequences to assign V, D and J gene segments. For a sequence to be retained, a match of at least six nucleotides was required to both a V gene segment and a J gene segment. A rearrangement was called productive if the CDR3 had no stop codons and remained in frame with V and J, and every other rearrangement was called non-productive. CDR3 was defined according to IMGT convention as the region running from the second conserved V-encoded cysteine to the conserved J-encoded phenylalanine. The earlier analysis of about 560 of the donors excluded any sequence lacking an unambiguous match to a single V gene segment. In an earlier analysis of some 590 of the donors, a V segment was called functional when productive rearrangements were above 56.7%, and segregating when the standard deviation between donors exceeded 5%. A statistical classification framework was built to diagnose cytomegalovirus status from the catalog of TCR beta chain sequences. V and J gene assignment, in a later analysis, came from comparing TCR nucleotide sequences with IMGT/GENE-DB human TR gene sequences. Using the TCRdist pipeline, a later analysis assigned CDR3 sequences along with most-parsimonious VDJ recombination scenarios. In a later analysis, each TCR beta chain was defined by its CDR3 amino acid sequence together with its V-gene family, and reads without a unique V-gene family were excluded. A later analysis removed roughly 590 highly shared, low-generation-probability nucleotide sequences to deal with suspected cross-contamination and a sequencing artifact. For each public chain, a later analysis derived a clonal expansion index from normalized ranks of inferred template counts within each repertoire. A later analysis computed generation probabilities with a VDJ recombination model fitted to out-of-frame rearrangements, and checked the results against IGoR. In a later analysis, hypergeometric tests were used to score TCR-TCR, TCR-HLA and TCR-CMV co-occurrence, with a repertoire-size bias correction applied to TCR pairs. False discovery rates were estimated in a later analysis by permuting HLA or CMV assignments 20 times. In a later analysis, co-occurring TCRs were grouped using DBSCAN, and TCRdist sequence similarity was added for clustering within HLA-allele-positive subsets. Repertoires with fewer than 30,000 or more than 120,000 public chains, plus five repertoires with anomalous nucleotide sharing, were excluded from co-occurrence clustering. Here the immuneACCESS table is served through TCRdb, limited to in-frame sequences with V and J called. Missing clones are a known gap in these copies; in checked studies unresolved V genes cover under half, and the rest lacks a known reason. The DNA gave D and trimming, while V, J and clone size come from that table. The sample table lists roughly 160,000 clones, roughly 80% of them with a count of one. Roughly 7.6% of the sample comes from the top ten.

In total, roughly 670 healthy bone marrow donors made up the cohort. All cohort members were sampled while nominally healthy, although unrecorded immune exposures were likely present. The donor was CMV seropositive and belonged to the group of 250 to 300 seropositive cohort members. Each donor provided a peripheral blood sample, and peripheral blood mononuclear cells were used for TCR beta sequencing. Genomic DNA was extracted from the blood cell samples with the Qiagen DNeasy Blood Extraction Kit. The V and J segments used are TRBV5-4 and TRBJ2-5; possibly the D gene is TRBD2, per 6 matching bases. The specimen was PBMCs. This receptor was obtained from a woman between 25 and 40 years old in good health and CMV-seropositive. The nucleotide sequence reads TGTGCCAGCAGCTTGGCCCGGGAGACGGTAGGGGAGACCCAGTACTTC. This is translated as CASSLARETVGETQYF.